This T cell receptor (beta chain) is drawn from a study of early T cells in non-severe SARS-CoV-2 infection. Study background: Chains stayed unpaired after sequencing of bulk RNA from unsorted whole blood.

In the case of this clonotype: What it binds is unknown.

Individual cDNA molecules carried attached unique molecular identifiers. TCRdb independently ran MiXCR on the 5' RACE reads; one entry per CDR3 protein. The sample shows about 84,000 distinct CDR3 sequences, over 10% of them seen only once. With 6 bases clipped from V and 3 bases from J, the junction kept 10 bases outside the gene matches. The germline CDR1 and CDR2 sequences are DFQATT and SNEGSKA (reference sequence). The CDR3 is made up of 14 amino acids. Study findings and constraints: Private and CD4 specificities were missed by VDJdb matching, skewed to anti-spike CD8.

The sequence came from an adult who was a healthcare worker with PCR-confirmed SARS-CoV-2 infection or an uninfected control (not recorded which). Sequenced input: whole blood. This chain links TRBV20-1 with TRBJ2-7, with TRBD2 matching 8 bases. CDR3 nucleotide sequence: TGCAGTGCCAGAACCGGGCTAGCGGGCTACGAGCAGTACTTC. This translates into CSARTGLAGYEQYF.